A single sample gave rise to the 9 T cell receptor beta chains below, sequenced in a study of long-term antiretroviral therapy in people with HIV. This was the immunoSEQ v3.0 assay at survey level. Here immunoSEQ multiplex PCR was the method, and the copy in TCRdb shows in-frame clones only, minus some. The repertoire includes around 19,000 clones, over 70% of them detected once, and roughly 8.3% sits in the top ten. Specimen: unsorted PBMCs, collected 0.3 years before starting antiretroviral therapy. The source is a middle-aged man with HIV.

The J gene is TRBJ2-7, the V gene TRBV9, with 9 bases identical to TRBD1. The CDR3 consists of 14 residues. V was pared by 4 bases and J by 3 bases, with 5 bases of the junction left unmatched. CDR1 is SGDLS, CDR2 YYNGEE, per germline. The CDR3 DNA reads as TGTGCCAGCAGCCCGTCGACAGGGGGCTACGAGCAGTACTTC. It codes for CASSPSTGGYEQYF.

The chain employs TRBV19 and TRBJ1-1, with no clear D. Trimming removed 3 bases from V and 1 base from J, with 9 bases in between. The CDR3 has 14 amino acids. Germline V gene sequence: CDR1 LNHDA, CDR2 SQIVND (reference sequence). The CDR3 DNA sequence: TGTGCCAGTAGTATTGAGTCATCGAACACTGAAGCTTTCTTT. Protein product: CASSIESSNTEAFF.

The table lists this clone with a few counts. The gene calls are TRBV28 and TRBJ1-2; possibly TRBD1 for D (5 bases). Trimming pared 2 bases from V and 2 bases from J, leaving 18 bases between. The germline CDR1 and CDR2 sequences are MDHEN and SYDVKM. The CDR3 runs 17 residues. CDR3 in DNA: TGTGCCAGCAGTTTAGCGGTATTGCGGGACCACAACTATGGCTACACCTTC. Translating gives CASSLAVLRDHNYGYTF.

CDR3 nucleotides: TGTGCCAGTAGACCCATTTCCGGCCTCAGCACAGATACGCAGTATTTT. This translates into CASRPISGLSTDTQYF. V usage is TRBV19 and J usage is TRBJ2-3; no definite D call. Trimming left V 6 bases short and J 0 bases short, with 16 bases between. Germline V gene data show CDR1 as LNHDA and CDR2 as SQIVND (reference sequence). The CDR3 has 16 residues.

The V gene is TRBV5-1, the J gene TRBJ2-2, with 9 bases fitting TRBD1. The CDR3 is 16 amino acids. Germline V gene data show CDR1 as SGHRS and CDR2 as YFSETQ. With 3 bases clipped from V and 2 bases from J, the junction kept 5 bases outside the gene matches. The CDR3 nucleotides read TGCGCCAGCAGCTCTGCGGGACAGGGAAACACCGGGGAGCTGTTTTTT. Protein: CASSSAGQGNTGELFF.

V is TRBV28 and J is TRBJ1-1, with D maybe TRBD1 (6 bases). This CDR3 has 18 amino acids. Germline V gene data show CDR1 as MDHEN and CDR2 as SYDVKM. V dropped 1 base and J dropped 4 bases, with 22 bases sitting between them. The CDR3 loop reads CASSLLSRFWGPTTEAFF. In nucleotides, the CDR3 is TGTGCCAGCAGTTTATTATCACGATTCTGGGGGCCCACCACTGAAGCTTTCTTT.

V usage is TRBV5-1 and J usage is TRBJ2-5; D is unresolved. V lost 1 base and J 0 bases, leaving 4 bases between the germline ends. Germline-derived CDR1 and CDR2 are SGHRS and YFSETQ. The CDR3 runs 13 residues. CDR3 loop: CASSLTDQETQYF. CDR3 DNA sequence: TGCGCCAGCAGCTTGACAGACCAAGAGACCCAGTACTTC.

The DNA of the CDR3 is TGTGCCAGCAGTGAACAGGGGGGGACCGGGGAGCTGTTTTTT. This translates into CASSEQGGTGELFF. The chain joins TRBV6-4 to TRBJ2-2; possibly TRBD1 for D (8 bases). Germline assignment: CDR1 MRHNA and CDR2 SNTAGT. CDR3 size: 14 residues. The germline V and J ends were trimmed by 3 bases and 5 bases, with 10 bases remaining between them.

In this sample, this clone turned up a few times. Other DNA sequences of this sample code for an identical CDR3. The V and J genes are TRBV6-4 and TRBJ1-5; D is perhaps TRBD1 (6 bases). Deletions cut 3 bases from V and 2 bases from J, with 8 bases between. Germline CDR1 MRHNA, CDR2 SNTAGT. This CDR3 is built from 14 residues. CDR3 in DNA: TGTGCCAGCAGTGAAGGGGGTGGCAATCAGCCCCAGCATTTT. Translating gives CASSEGGGNQPQHF.